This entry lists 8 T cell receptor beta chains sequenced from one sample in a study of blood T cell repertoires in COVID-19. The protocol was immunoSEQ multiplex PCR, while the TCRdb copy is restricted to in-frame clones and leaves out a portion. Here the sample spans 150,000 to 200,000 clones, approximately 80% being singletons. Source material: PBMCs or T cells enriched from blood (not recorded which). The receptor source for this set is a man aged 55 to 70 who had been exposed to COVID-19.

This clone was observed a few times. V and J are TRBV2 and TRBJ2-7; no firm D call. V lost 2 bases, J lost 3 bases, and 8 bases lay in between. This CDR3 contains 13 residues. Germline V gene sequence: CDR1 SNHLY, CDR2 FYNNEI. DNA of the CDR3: TGTGCCAGCAGTGAACTACCATTCTACGAGCAGTACTTC. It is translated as CASSELPFYEQYF.

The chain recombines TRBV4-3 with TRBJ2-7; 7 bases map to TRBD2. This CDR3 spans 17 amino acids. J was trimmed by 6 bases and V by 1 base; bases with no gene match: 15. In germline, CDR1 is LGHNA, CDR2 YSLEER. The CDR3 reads CASSQGFLGEGSLEQYF. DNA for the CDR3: TGCGCCAGCAGCCAAGGATTTTTGGGGGAGGGCTCCCTCGAGCAGTACTTC.

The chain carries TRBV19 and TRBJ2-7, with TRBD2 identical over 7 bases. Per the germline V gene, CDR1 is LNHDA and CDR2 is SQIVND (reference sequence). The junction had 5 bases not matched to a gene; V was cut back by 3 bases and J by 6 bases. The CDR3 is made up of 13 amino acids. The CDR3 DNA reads TGTGCCAGTAGTATCCTAGCTAGCGGCGAGCAGTACTTC. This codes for CASSILASGEQYF.

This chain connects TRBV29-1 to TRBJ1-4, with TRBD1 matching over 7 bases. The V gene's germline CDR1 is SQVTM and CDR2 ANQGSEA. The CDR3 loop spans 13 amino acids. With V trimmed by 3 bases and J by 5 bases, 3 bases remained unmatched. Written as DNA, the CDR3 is TGCAGCGTTGAGGAGGGGGCGAATGAAAAACTGTTTTTT. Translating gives CSVEEGANEKLFF.

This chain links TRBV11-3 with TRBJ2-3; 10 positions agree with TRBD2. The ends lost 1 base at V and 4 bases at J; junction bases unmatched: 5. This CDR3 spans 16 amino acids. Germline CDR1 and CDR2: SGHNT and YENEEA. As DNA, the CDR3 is TGTGCCAGCAGCTTAGGTTCTAGCGGGAGTTCAGATACGCAGTATTTT. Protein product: CASSLGSSGSSDTQYF. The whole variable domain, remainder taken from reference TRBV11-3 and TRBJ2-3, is EAGVVQSPRYKIIEKKQPVAFWCNPISGHNTLYWYLQNLGQGPELLIRYENEEAVDDSQLPKDRFSAERLKGVDSTLKIQPAELGDSAVYLCASSLGSSGSSDTQYFGPGTRLTVL.

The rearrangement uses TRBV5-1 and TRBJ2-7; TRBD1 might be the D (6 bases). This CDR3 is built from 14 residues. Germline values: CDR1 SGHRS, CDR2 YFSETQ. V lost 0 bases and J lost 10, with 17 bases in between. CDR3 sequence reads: CASSLDVGAANQYF. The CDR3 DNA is TGCGCCAGCAGCTTGGACGTGGGGGCGGCCAACCAGTACTTC.

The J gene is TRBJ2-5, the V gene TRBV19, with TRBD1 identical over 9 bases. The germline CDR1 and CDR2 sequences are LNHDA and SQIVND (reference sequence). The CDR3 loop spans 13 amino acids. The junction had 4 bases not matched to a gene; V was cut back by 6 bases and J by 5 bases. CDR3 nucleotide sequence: TGTGCCAGTAGCCGACAGGGGGTGGAGACCCAGTACTTC. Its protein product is CASSRQGVETQYF.

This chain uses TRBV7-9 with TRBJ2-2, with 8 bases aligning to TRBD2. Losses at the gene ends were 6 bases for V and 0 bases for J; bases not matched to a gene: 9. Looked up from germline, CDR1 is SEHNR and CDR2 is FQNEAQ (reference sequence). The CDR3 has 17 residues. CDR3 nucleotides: TGTGCCAGCAGGCGGGTAGGGGGACTAGCGAACACCGGGGAGCTGTTTTTT. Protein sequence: CASRRVGGLANTGELFF.